One sample yielded the 9 T cell receptor beta chains listed below, sequenced in a study of blood T cell repertoires in COVID-19. Here immunoSEQ multiplex PCR was the method, and the copy in TCRdb shows in-frame clones only, minus some. Of under 120,000 clones detected, around 79% appear once; the ten largest clones hold 20% to 25%. The specimen sequenced was peripheral blood. All receptors come from an older man with active or convalescent COVID-19.

Only a few counts were recorded for this clone. This chain uses TRBV6-1 with TRBJ2-7; D possibly corresponds to TRBD2 (7 bases). V gave up 8 bases and J gave up 3 bases, with 17 bases separating them. The CDR3 consists of 14 residues. Germline V CDR1 and CDR2: MNHNS, SASEGT. The CDR3 DNA is TGTGCCAGCGAACCGGGGGGCAGGGACTACGAGCAGTACTTC. Amino acids: CASEPGGRDYEQYF.

This chain connects TRBV20-1 to TRBJ1-2; tentatively, D is TRBD1 (6 bases). CDR1 DFQATT and CDR2 SNEGSKA come from the germline V gene (reference sequence). Trimming took off 3 bases at V and 4 bases at J, with 6 bases between the two ends. The CDR3 is 11 amino acids. The CDR3 reads CSARTGYGYTF. As DNA, the CDR3 is TGCAGTGCTAGGACAGGCTATGGCTACACCTTC.

The rearrangement links TRBV7-9 to TRBJ2-5, with 10 bases fitting TRBD2. The CDR3 is 18 residues long. V dropped 5 bases and J dropped 1; count of bases not matched to a gene: 13. CDR1 is SEHNR, CDR2 FQNEAQ, per germline (reference sequence). The chain's CDR3 is CASSPRVAGGPIQETQYF. As DNA, the CDR3 is TGTGCCAGCAGCCCACGTGTAGCGGGAGGCCCAATCCAAGAGACCCAGTACTTC.

V gene TRBV2 combines with J gene TRBJ1-3; D perhaps matches TRBD1 (6 bases). The CDR3 length is 19 residues. With 4 bases removed from V and 2 bases from J, the gap between germline ends came to 24 bases. Germline V CDR1 and CDR2: SNHLY, FYNNEI. This CDR3 reads CASSGDDRRYATTGNTIYF. In DNA form, the CDR3 reads TGTGCCAGCAGTGGGGACGACAGGCGCTACGCGACTACTGGAAACACCATATATTTT.

This clone was observed at least ten times. The rearrangement links TRBV28 to TRBJ2-1; the match to TRBD1 covers 7 bases. Germline CDR1 is MDHEN and CDR2 is SYDVKM. Trimming at V came to 6 bases and at J to 0 bases, leaving 8 bases not matched to a gene. The CDR3 has 16 amino acids. This chain's CDR3 is CASRRAGDSSYNEQFF. DNA for the CDR3: TGTGCCAGCAGACGGGCCGGGGACAGCTCCTACAATGAGCAGTTCTTC. Filled out from reference TRBV28 and TRBJ2-1, the complete variable domain reads DVKVTQSSRYLVKRTGEKVFLECVQDMDHENMFWYRQDPGLGLRLIYFSYDVKMKEKGDIPEGYSVSREKKERFSLILESASTNQTSMYLCASRRAGDSSYNEQFFGPGTRLTVL.

This clone showed up just a few times. J is TRBJ1-2 and V is TRBV2; TRBD1 might be the D (5 bases). Germline assignment: CDR1 SNHLY and CDR2 FYNNEI. CDR3 length: 14 amino acids. With 1 base removed from V and 4 bases from J, the gap between germline ends came to 10 bases. The CDR3: CASSEDRLPYGYTF. The CDR3, as DNA: TGTGCCAGCAGTGAAGACAGGCTTCCCTATGGCTACACCTTC.

This rearrangement joins TRBV6-1 to TRBJ1-2; D remains ambiguous. The V and J ends lost 0 bases and 3 bases respectively, with 8 bases between them. The CDR3 is 14 amino acids. Germline V gene data show CDR1 as MNHNS and CDR2 as SASEGT. The CDR3 here is CASSEAVQDYGYTF. Here the CDR3 DNA reads TGTGCCAGCAGTGAAGCGGTTCAGGACTATGGCTACACCTTC.

The chain links TRBV5-1 to TRBJ2-7, with 10 bases lining up with TRBD1. Germline V lookup: CDR1 SGHRS, CDR2 YFSETQ. There are 14 residues in the CDR3. J lost 2 bases, V lost 4 bases, and 3 bases had no gene match. This chain's CDR3 is CASSVGQGAYEQYF. The CDR3 nucleotides read TGCGCCAGCAGCGTAGGACAGGGGGCCTACGAGCAGTACTTC.

This clone has only one observation. The genes are TRBV23-1 and TRBJ2-3, with TRBD1 matching 12 bases. TRBV23-1 is annotated as an ORF whose role is uncertain. V was clipped by 3 bases and J by 3 bases; unmatched bases: 4. The CDR3 loop spans 16 amino acids. The CDR3 loop reads CASSQPGQGATDTQYF. The CDR3 region has the DNA TGCGCCAGCAGTCAGCCGGGACAGGGGGCTACAGATACGCAGTATTTT.